This T cell receptor (beta chain) was retrieved from a study of T cell responses to AZD1222 COVID-19 vaccine. Germline values: CDR1 MDHEN, CDR2 SYDVKM. Trimming took off 4 bases at V and 0 bases at J, with 13 bases between the two ends. This CDR3 has 15 residues. TCRdb's table, derived via immunoSEQ multiplex PCR, lists solely in-frame clones and lacks some. The repertoire holds around 130,000 clones, approximately 90% seen once, with roughly 4% in the top ten. The chain recombines TRBV28 with TRBJ2-7; tentatively, D is TRBD2 (6 bases). The source is an adult who received the AZD1222 COVID-19 vaccine. The sequenced sample was peripheral blood, obtained 28 days after the second AZD1222 dose. The CDR3 nucleotides read TGTGCCAGCAGTTCCTCCGGGACTCCCTCCTACGAGCAGTACTTC. It encodes CASSSSGTPSYEQYF.